The present TCR beta chain was sequenced within a study of blood T cell repertoires in COVID-19. Study background: Donors in the United States, Italy and Spain gave samples during acute or convalescent COVID-19.

This clone was observed once. Study processing details: Estimates of nucleated cell counts were drawn from the amplification of reference gene primers. Libraries were prepared by immunoSEQ multiplex PCR; TCRdb keeps only in-frame clonotypes and omits some of them. D and trimming were read from the DNA, whereas the V and J calls and clone size are those reported in that table. This table has more than 200,000 clones, 80% to 90% appearing once. Seattle-derived patients entered the study during active infection and were followed longitudinally. The CDR3 is 14 residues long. CDR1 KGHSH and CDR2 LQKENI come from the germline V gene. V shed 3 bases, J shed 1 base, and the junction held 2 bases outside the gene matches.

The V call is TRBV18, the J call TRBJ1-1; 7 bases agree with TRBD1. This receptor was identified in a man aged 25-45 years with COVID-19, enrolled during active disease. Source material: peripheral blood. The CDR3 sequence is CASSPWTGNTEAFF. CDR3 DNA: TGTGCCAGCTCACCTTGGACAGGGAACACTGAAGCTTTCTTT.